This T cell receptor (beta chain) was obtained from a study of blood T cell repertoires in COVID-19. Study background: The United States, Italy and Spain provided the acute and convalescent COVID-19 samples. In each case, the material was cDNA or gDNA derived from T cells, B-cell-depleted T cells, or PBMCs.

Source study methods: Nucleated cell counts were estimated from reference gene primer amplification. Sequenced by immunoSEQ multiplex PCR; TCRdb stores in-frame clones only, minus some. V, J and clone size are those of that table, while D and trimming were read from the DNA. Altogether approximately 24,000 clones are present, about 90% being singletons, with the ten largest covering less than 30%. The CDR3 totals 16 residues. Per germline, CDR1 KGHDR and CDR2 SFDVKD. The trim removed 0 bases at V and 5 bases at J, leaving 7 bases unmatched. The TCR was taken from a human donor with active COVID-19. The donor label of this sample is uncertain. The chain carries TRBV24-1 and TRBJ2-7, with 9 positions matching TRBD1. The specimen was peripheral blood. The CDR3 is CATSDLRGTGNNEQYF. As DNA, the CDR3 is TGTGCCACCAGTGATTTGCGTGGGACAGGGAACAACGAGCAGTACTTC.